One sample yielded the 15 T cell receptor beta chains listed below, sequenced in a study of identical twins. TCRdb reanalysed the 5' RACE reads using MiXCR and keeps one entry per CDR3 protein. The profile shows around 1.7 million distinct CDR3 sequences, about 31% of them singletons. Sequencing was carried out using cord blood. The receptor source for this set is a newborn girl in good health.

This clonotype was seen only a few times. A much larger clone is a single base away; this may be a read error. The rearrangement uses TRBV28 and TRBJ1-2, with D uncertain. Per germline, CDR1 MDHEN and CDR2 SYDVKM. The CDR3 has 13 residues. The DNA of the CDR3 is TGTGCCAGCAGTGTCGGGAGGAACTATGGCTGCACCTTC. Residues: CASSVGRNYGCTF.

This clonotype has a single count. This sequence joins TRBV29-1 and TRBJ2-4; D call uncertain. V dropped 6 bases and J dropped 2 bases, with 8 bases sitting between them. The germline V gene has CDR1 SQVTM and CDR2 ANQGSEA. This CDR3 has 12 amino acids. The CDR3 reads CSVGSSKNIQYF. The CDR3 region has the DNA TGCAGCGTCGGGTCATCCAAAAACATTCAGTACTTC.

The genes are TRBV6-2 or TRBV6-3 and TRBJ2-3; TRBD2 matches at 13 bases. The CDR3 length is 19 residues. V trimming: 1 base; J trimming: 0 bases; junction bases outside the gene matches: 7. Germline CDR1 is MNHEY and CDR2 is SVGEGT. This CDR3 reads CASSYFALAGGISTDTQYF. CDR3 in DNA: TGTGCCAGCAGTTACTTCGCACTAGCGGGGGGGATTAGCACAGATACGCAGTATTTT.

V gene TRBV7-2 combines with J gene TRBJ1-6; unclear D gene. Trimming took off 2 bases at V and 9 bases at J, with 14 bases between the two ends. CDR3 size: 15 residues. Germline V gives CDR1 SGHTA, CDR2 FQGNSA. The DNA of the CDR3 is TGTGCCAGCAGCTTACGGGAAAACCGTGGTTCACCCCTCCACTTT. Its translation is CASSLRENRGSPLHF. Filled out from reference TRBV7-2 and TRBJ1-6, the complete variable domain reads GAGVSQSPSNKVTEKGKDVELRCDPISGHTALYWYRQSLGQGLEFLIYFQGNSAPDKSGLPSDRFSAERTGGSVSTLTIQRTQQEDSAVYLCASSLRENRGSPLHFGNGTRLTVT.

The V and J genes are TRBV20-1 and TRBJ2-7; TRBD2 matches at 12 bases. V was clipped by 8 bases and J by 8 bases; unmatched bases: 16. CDR3 length equals 15 residues. Per the germline V gene, CDR1 is DFQATT and CDR2 is SNEGSKA (reference sequence). CDR3 in DNA: TGCAGTTACCAGACTAGCGGGAGTCCCCTAGGAAAGCAGTACTTC. This translates into CSYQTSGSPLGKQYF.

Regarding this clonotype: This could be a read error, since a much larger clone is one nucleotide away. This chain uses TRBV12-3 or TRBV12-4 with TRBJ2-1, with TRBD1 identical over 7 bases. This CDR3 region has 14 residues. Trimming removed 5 bases from V and 13 bases from J; junction bases left unmatched: 14. CDR3 residues: CASSEYGTAETQFF. CDR3 coding DNA: TGTGCCAGCAGTGAATATGGGACAGCCGAGACCCAGTTCTTC.

This clonotype was observed a few times. V usage is TRBV2 and J usage is TRBJ1-1; no clear D gene. Trimming removed 4 bases from V and 0 bases from J, with 6 bases in between. The germline CDR1 and CDR2 sequences are SNHLY and FYNNEI. This CDR3 contains 13 residues. The CDR3: CASSVQVNTEAFF. The CDR3 DNA follows: TGTGCCAGCAGTGTGCAGGTGAACACTGAAGCTTTCTTT.

This clonotype was detected only a few times. The V call is TRBV10-3, the J call TRBJ1-5, with no clear D. Trimming removed 0 bases at V and 5 bases at J, with 8 bases between. The CDR3 consists of 14 residues. CDR1 is ENHRY and CDR2 is SYGVKD in the germline V gene. CDR3: CAISESIWDQPQHF. Here the CDR3 DNA reads TGTGCCATCAGTGAGTCGATCTGGGATCAGCCCCAGCATTTT.

The genes are TRBV10-3 and TRBJ2-3, with D perhaps TRBD2 (5 bases). With 8 bases removed from V and 8 bases from J, the gap between germline ends came to 14 bases. This CDR3 comprises 12 residues. The V gene's germline CDR1 is ENHRY and CDR2 SYGVKD. The DNA for the CDR3 is TGTGCCATCGGTGGGCTAGCAGCTACGCAGTATTTT. Protein sequence: CAIGGLAATQYF.

Worth noting for this clonotype: This could be a read error, since a much larger clone is one nucleotide away. The CDR3 nucleotides are TGCAACGTTGTTCGGGGAGAAGAGACCCAGTACTTC. Translated, it gives CNVVRGEETQYF. This rearrangement joins TRBV29-1 to TRBJ2-4, with a weak D call TRBD2 (5 bases). The DNA matches TRBJ2-5 better at its end, which makes the J call doubtful. From germline, CDR1 is SQVTM and CDR2 ANQGSEA. The length of the CDR3 is 12 residues.

The rearrangement joins TRBV14 to TRBJ2-1; D is possibly TRBD1 (5 bases). The germline V and J ends were trimmed by 0 bases and 8 bases, with 14 bases remaining between them. Germline V gene lookup returns CDR1 SGHDN and CDR2 FVKESK. This CDR3 is 15 amino acids long. In DNA form, the CDR3 reads TGTGCCAGCAGCCAAGACGGATGGGGCAGGGATGAGCAGTTCTTC. Protein sequence: CASSQDGWGRDEQFF.

This sequence joins TRBV12-3 or TRBV12-4 and TRBJ2-4, with a possible D match to TRBD2 (5 bases). The DNA end favors TRBJ2-7, so the J call may be wrong. The CDR3 covers 13 residues. The CDR3 nucleotides are TGTGCCAGCAGTATCAGCGGACCCTACGAGCAGTACTTC. Its protein is CASSISGPYEQYF.

This clonotype was counted at least ten times. This rearrangement joins TRBV5-1 to TRBJ2-1; the D gene could be TRBD1 or TRBD2 (5 bases each). Trimming took 5 bases from V and 7 from J, leaving 19 bases between them. CDR3 size: 15 residues. The germline CDR1 and CDR2 sequences are SGHRS and YFSETQ. CDR3 bases: TGCGCCAGCAGTAACCCTAAGTCCTGGGGGAATGAGCAGTTCTTC. Translating it yields CASSNPKSWGNEQFF.

The chain recombines TRBV27 with TRBJ1-1, with 11 nucleotides matching TRBD1. Germline CDR1 and CDR2: MNHEY and SMNVEV (reference sequence). The CDR3 has 16 residues. Trimming removed 2 bases from V and 3 bases from J; junction bases left unmatched: 5. DNA for the CDR3: TGTGCCAGCAGTTTAGGACAGGGGGCGCGGTACACTGAAGCTTTCTTT. Amino acids: CASSLGQGARYTEAFF.

This clonotype has a handful of counts. The V call is TRBV10-3, the J call TRBJ2-3; no reliable D call. Germline-derived CDR1 and CDR2 are ENHRY and SYGVKD. The CDR3 is made up of 14 amino acids. The V gene lost 1 base and the J gene lost 2 bases, with 7 bases spanning the gap. The CDR3, as DNA: TGTGCCATCAGTGAGTATGACAACACAGATACGCAGTATTTT. Its translation is CAISEYDNTDTQYF.